These 9 T cell receptor beta chains came from one sample sequenced in a study of shared clonotypes between healthy human individuals. Clones were read by immunoSEQ multiplex PCR, and TCRdb kept only the in-frame ones, dropping some. The profile shows about 820,000 clones, roughly 92% of them singletons. Naive CD8 cells lacked CD45RO, underwent positive selection for CCR7 and left out terminally differentiated effector memory CD45RA+ cells. The material sequenced was naive CD8+ T cells sorted from blood. Receptors were obtained from a man aged 25 to 45 in good health.

In this sample, this clone turned up once. The V call is TRBV19, the J call TRBJ2-5; D possibly corresponds to TRBD2 (6 bases). V lost 6 bases to trimming and J lost 5 bases, with 25 bases between them. The CDR3 is 17 residues long. Germline values: CDR1 LNHDA, CDR2 SQIVND (reference sequence). CDR3 sequence: CASSPLPLPGAEETQYF. The CDR3 DNA sequence: TGTGCCAGTAGCCCACTGCCCCTACCGGGAGCTGAGGAGACCCAGTACTTC.

CDR3: CASTEGRRDLMEKLFF. In nucleotides, the CDR3 is TGTGCCAGCACCGAGGGGAGAAGGGATCTAATGGAAAAACTGTTTTTT. The chain employs TRBV28 and TRBJ1-4, with D perhaps TRBD1 (5 bases). Germline CDR1 MDHEN, CDR2 SYDVKM. The CDR3 is made up of 16 amino acids. The germline V and J ends were trimmed by 7 bases and 8 bases, with 23 bases remaining between them.

This clone was detected only once. The V call is TRBV11-2, the J call TRBJ2-1, with TRBD2 identical over 8 bases. Germline assignment: CDR1 SGHAT and CDR2 FQNNGV. The CDR3 totals 14 residues. V trimming: 5 bases; J trimming: 9 bases; junction bases outside the gene matches: 9. The CDR3 DNA reads TGTGCCAGCAGCCAAATGGCGGGAGGAAGTGAGCAGTTCTTC. Its protein product is CASSQMAGGSEQFF.

The chain uses TRBV5-6 and TRBJ2-1, with 9 bases that match TRBD1. The CDR3 totals 14 residues. From germline, CDR1 is SGHDT and CDR2 YYEEEE. V lost 4 bases to trimming and J lost 8 bases; unmatched junction nucleotides: 7. The CDR3 here is CASSKPGQGYEQFF. Here the CDR3 DNA reads TGTGCCAGCAGCAAACCGGGACAGGGCTATGAGCAGTTCTTC.

The chain recombines TRBV5-1 with TRBJ2-6; D possibly corresponds to TRBD2 (5 bases). Trimming left V 4 bases short and J 4 bases short, with 9 bases between. Germline assignment: CDR1 SGHRS and CDR2 YFSETQ. The CDR3 has 14 residues. The CDR3 DNA reads TGCGCCAGCAGCCCCGGGGTCGGGGCCAACGTCCTGACTTTC. This gives the protein CASSPGVGANVLTF.

The chain's CDR3 is CASSASGRTYEQYF. The CDR3 DNA follows: TGTGCCAGCAGCGCTAGCGGGAGAACCTACGAGCAGTACTTC. J is TRBJ2-7 and V is TRBV9, with 10 nucleotides matching TRBD2. Germline V gene sequence: CDR1 SGDLS, CDR2 YYNGEE. Trimming cost V 3 bases and J 2 bases; bases outside gene matches: 2. The CDR3 is made up of 14 amino acids.

The chain carries TRBV19 and TRBJ1-5; no clear D. The CDR3 sequence is 13 residues long. Germline assignment: CDR1 LNHDA and CDR2 SQIVND (reference sequence). With 3 bases removed from V and 4 bases from J, the gap between germline ends came to 7 bases. This CDR3 is CASSIQVNQPQHF. The CDR3 coding sequence is TGTGCCAGTAGTATTCAGGTTAATCAGCCCCAGCATTTT.

The rearrangement uses TRBV5-1 and TRBJ2-3, with TRBD2 matching 9 bases. V was pared by 0 bases and J by 5 bases, with 7 bases of the junction left unmatched. CDR1 and CDR2 (germline): SGHRS, YFSETQ. This CDR3 has 16 amino acids. CDR3 in amino acids: CASSLVVAGVRDTQYF. Written as DNA, the CDR3 is TGCGCCAGCAGCTTGGTTGTAGCGGGAGTTCGAGATACGCAGTATTTT.

The chain has TRBV7-8 and TRBJ1-5; 8 nucleotides agree with TRBD1. This CDR3 region has 19 residues. The ends lost 5 bases at V and 6 bases at J; junction bases unmatched: 21. In germline, CDR1 is SGHVS, CDR2 FQNEAQ. The CDR3 DNA is TGTGCCAGCAGCGGGGAGCCGGACAGGGACCTTCTTTGGGGTCAGCCCCAGCATTTT. Its translation is CASSGEPDRDLLWGQPQHF.